Shown below are 21 T cell receptor beta chains from a single sample sequenced in a study of blood T cell repertoires in COVID-19. The data were produced by immunoSEQ multiplex PCR, yet TCRdb's version contains in-frame clones alone and is incomplete. Among 200,000 to 250,000 clones listed, 60% to 85% were seen once. The sequencing input was peripheral blood. All receptors come from a woman in her 70s with acute or convalescent COVID-19.

This clone came up once. The V gene is TRBV28, the J gene TRBJ2-1, with 8 positions matching TRBD2. This CDR3 spans 15 amino acids. V lost 2 bases to trimming and J lost 7 bases; unmatched junction nucleotides: 7. Germline V lookup: CDR1 MDHEN, CDR2 SYDVKM. For the CDR3, the DNA is TGTGCCAGCAGTTTACGGGTAGCGGGAACGAATGAGCAGTTCTTC. Translation gives CASSLRVAGTNEQFF.

This clone was seen only a few times. The chain uses TRBV5-6 and TRBJ2-1, with a tentative D call TRBD1 (5 bases). Germline V lookup: CDR1 SGHDT, CDR2 YYEEEE. The CDR3 spans 12 residues. V lost 2 bases to trimming and J lost 8 bases, with 8 bases between them. DNA for the CDR3: TGTGCCAGCAGCTTATCAGGGTATGAGCAGTTCTTC. This sequence encodes CASSLSGYEQFF. The variable domain in full, with the rest retrieved from reference TRBV5-6 and TRBJ2-1, is DAGVTQSPTHLIKTRGQQVTLRCSPKSGHDTVSWYQQALGQGPQFIFQYYEEEERQRGNFPDRFSGHQFPNYSSELNVNALLLGDSALYLCASSLSGYEQFFGPGTRLTVL.

The chain is built from TRBV14 and TRBJ2-7; TRBD2 matches 8 bases. The germline gives CDR1 SGHDN, CDR2 FVKESK. The CDR3 spans 14 residues. With 3 bases clipped from V and 6 bases from J, the junction kept 7 bases outside the gene matches. CDR3 sequence: CASSHRSGSGEQYF. The CDR3 coding sequence is TGTGCCAGCAGCCACAGGAGCGGGAGTGGCGAGCAGTACTTC.

The chain couples TRBV2 to TRBJ2-3; 13 bases agree with TRBD2. Germline lookup yields CDR1 SNHLY and CDR2 FYNNEI. Trimming removed 8 bases from V and 5 bases from J; junction bases left unmatched: 7. The CDR3 is made up of 15 amino acids. As DNA, the CDR3 is TGTGCCAGCGGAAGGACTAGCGGGAGTATAGATACGCAGTATTTT. It specifies CASGRTSGSIDTQYF.

The V and J genes are TRBV9 and TRBJ2-7; 7 nucleotides match TRBD1. V dropped 4 bases and J dropped 12; count of bases not matched to a gene: 7. CDR3 length: 11 residues. The V gene's germline CDR1 is SGDLS and CDR2 YYNGEE. This CDR3 reads CASSPQGVGYF. In DNA form, the CDR3 reads TGTGCCAGCAGCCCTCAGGGGGTCGGGTACTTC.

There are a few counts of this clone. The rearrangement links TRBV27 to TRBJ2-7; TRBD2 aligns across 7 bases. The germline CDR1 and CDR2 sequences are MNHEY and SMNVEV (reference sequence). The CDR3 is made up of 15 amino acids. V lost 8 bases, J lost 6 bases, and 16 bases stayed unmatched. DNA of the CDR3: TGTGCCAGCGGCCGAGGGCCTAGCGGAACTTTCGAGCAGTACTTC. It yields the protein CASGRGPSGTFEQYF.

V usage is TRBV9 and J usage is TRBJ2-5; TRBD1 matches 7 bases. From germline, CDR1 is SGDLS and CDR2 YYNGEE. The CDR3 runs to 16 residues. Unmatched junction bases numbered 11, after V lost 4 bases and J lost 2 bases. The CDR3 reads CASSLGTARSQETQYF. DNA of the CDR3: TGTGCCAGCAGCCTTGGGACAGCTCGATCTCAAGAGACCCAGTACTTC.

The genes are TRBV28 and TRBJ1-1, with 8 bases matching TRBD1. This CDR3 is 15 amino acids long. Germline V gives CDR1 MDHEN, CDR2 SYDVKM. Trimming at V came to 5 bases and at J to 0 bases, leaving 5 bases not matched to a gene. The CDR3 nucleotides read TGTGCCAGCAGTCTAACAGGGGGAATGAACACTGAAGCTTTCTTT. It is translated as CASSLTGGMNTEAFF. Full variable domain (rest looked up from reference TRBV28 and TRBJ1-1): DVKVTQSSRYLVKRTGEKVFLECVQDMDHENMFWYRQDPGLGLRLIYFSYDVKMKEKGDIPEGYSVSREKKERFSLILESASTNQTSMYLCASSLTGGMNTEAFFGQGTRLTVV.

The chain couples TRBV11-3 to TRBJ2-2; maybe TRBD1 (6 bases). The CDR3 runs to 14 residues. The V gene's germline CDR1 is SGHNT and CDR2 YENEEA. V was pared by 3 bases and J by 5 bases, with 10 bases between. The CDR3 DNA is TGTGCCAGCAGCTTGGGGGCATGGACCGGGGAGCTGTTTTTT. Translation gives CASSLGAWTGELFF. Using reference TRBV11-3 and TRBJ2-2 for the parts outside the CDR3, the full variable domain is EAGVVQSPRYKIIEKKQPVAFWCNPISGHNTLYWYLQNLGQGPELLIRYENEEAVDDSQLPKDRFSAERLKGVDSTLKIQPAELGDSAVYLCASSLGAWTGELFFGEGSRLTVL.

The V gene is TRBV30, the J gene TRBJ2-3, with D unresolved. V gave up 4 bases and J gave up 4 bases, with 15 bases separating them. This CDR3 has 14 residues. Germline V gives CDR1 GTSNPN, CDR2 SVGIG (reference sequence). CDR3 amino acids: CAWTPGPPADTQYF. As DNA, the CDR3 is TGTGCCTGGACCCCTGGTCCGCCGGCAGATACGCAGTATTTT. Full variable domain (rest looked up from reference TRBV30 and TRBJ2-3): SQTIHQWPATLVQPVGSPLSLECTVEGTSNPNLYWYRQAAGRGLQLLFYSVGIGQISSEVPQNLSASRPQDRQFILSSKKLLLSDSGFYLCAWTPGPPADTQYFGPGTRLTVL.

J is TRBJ2-7 and V is TRBV28; 11 bases align to TRBD2. Trimming at V came to 6 bases and at J to 4 bases, leaving 5 bases not matched to a gene. From germline, CDR1 is MDHEN and CDR2 SYDVKM. This CDR3 region has 14 residues. As DNA, the CDR3 is TGTGCCAGCAGCACAACTAGCGGGAGTTACGAGCAGTACTTC. Translation: CASSTTSGSYEQYF.

CDR3 amino acids: CASSLVLEVGRYEQYF. The CDR3 nucleotides are TGTGCCAGCAGCTTAGTGCTCGAGGTGGGGAGGTACGAGCAGTACTTC. This chain connects TRBV11-2 to TRBJ2-7; D is perhaps TRBD2 (6 bases). This CDR3 is built from 16 residues. Trimming removed 1 base from V and 4 bases from J, with 17 bases in between. Germline V gives CDR1 SGHAT, CDR2 FQNNGV.

The rearrangement links TRBV7-8 to TRBJ1-2; D call uncertain. Trimming stripped 2 bases from V and 8 bases from J, with 21 bases between. This CDR3 has 16 residues. Germline loops: CDR1 SGHVS, CDR2 FQNEAQ. DNA of the CDR3: TGTGCCAGCAGCTTATCATTGATTCTAGAGCTGAGGGGCTACACCTTC. Translated: CASSLSLILELRGYTF.

For the CDR3, the DNA is TGTGCCAGCAGCTTAGCCTCCGGGACAGGGCATAATGAAAAACTGTTTTTT. Translating it yields CASSLASGTGHNEKLFF. This chain uses TRBV7-9 with TRBJ1-4, with TRBD1 identical over 9 bases. Unmatched junction bases numbered 6, after V lost 0 bases and J lost 4 bases. The CDR3 sequence is 17 residues long. Germline V gene lookup returns CDR1 SEHNR and CDR2 FQNEAQ (reference sequence).

This clone came up a few times. Other DNA sequences from this sample encode an identical CDR3 as well. This chain links TRBV12-3 or TRBV12-4 with TRBJ1-2; the D is unclear. V shed 3 bases and J shed 2 bases, with 7 bases lying between them. The CDR3 spans 13 residues. Here the CDR3 DNA reads TGTGCCAGCAGTTTCGACATAAACTATGGCTACACCTTC. Translating it yields CASSFDINYGYTF.

This clone was seen only once. The chain couples TRBV30 to TRBJ1-5; 7 bases agree with TRBD1. Trimming cost V 5 bases and J 1 base; bases outside gene matches: 8. Looked up from germline, CDR1 is GTSNPN and CDR2 is SVGIG (reference sequence). The CDR3 consists of 15 residues. CDR3 DNA sequence: TGTGCCTGGGCATCGACAGGGACCAGCAATCAGCCCCAGCATTTT. Protein product: CAWASTGTSNQPQHF.

The chain combines TRBV6-2 or TRBV6-3 with TRBJ2-1, with D tentatively TRBD2 (7 bases). This CDR3 region has 16 residues. Trimming took off 6 bases at V and 2 bases at J, with 17 bases between the two ends. Germline CDR1 and CDR2: MNHEY and SVGEGT. As DNA, the CDR3 is TGTGCCAGCAGCCCTTTGGGGGGGGCGACCTACAATGAGCAGTTCTTC. It specifies CASSPLGGATYNEQFF.

The sample holds one count of this clone. The chain joins TRBV18 to TRBJ1-1; D gene uncertain. The ends were cut back, 6 bases at V and 5 bases at J, with 16 bases in the middle. Germline V CDR1 and CDR2: KGHSH, LQKENI. This CDR3 has 14 residues. CDR3 loop: CASSLGRERTEAFF. The CDR3 coding sequence is TGTGCCAGCTCCCTCGGACGGGAAAGGACTGAAGCTTTCTTT.

This clone was seen a single time. The rearrangement joins TRBV10-3 to TRBJ2-1, with 13 bases lining up with TRBD2. Per germline, CDR1 ENHRY and CDR2 SYGVKD. The V gene end was trimmed by 6 bases and the J gene end by 9 bases; junction bases not matched to a gene: 8. The CDR3 runs 15 residues. CDR3 sequence: CAIREGLAGRSEQFF. The DNA for the CDR3 is TGTGCCATCAGGGAGGGACTAGCGGGAAGGAGTGAGCAGTTCTTC.

V gene TRBV3-1 (or the pseudogene TRBV3-2) combines with J gene TRBJ1-2; the match to TRBD1 covers 7 bases. Germline V lookup: CDR1 LGHDT, CDR2 YNNKEL (reference sequence). With V trimmed by 4 bases and J by 8 bases, 10 bases remained unmatched. The CDR3 spans 14 residues. In nucleotides, the CDR3 is TGTGCCAGCAGCCTAGAACTTCGACAGGGAGGCTACACCTTC. This gives the protein CASSLELRQGGYTF.

The rearrangement uses TRBV27 and TRBJ2-7; 8 bases are shared with TRBD2. Unmatched junction bases numbered 3, after V lost 4 bases and J lost 4 bases. The CDR3 contains 13 residues. Germline assignment: CDR1 MNHEY and CDR2 SMNVEV (reference sequence). The CDR3 sequence: CASSWIAGYEQYF. DNA of the CDR3: TGTGCCAGCAGTTGGATAGCGGGGTACGAGCAGTACTTC.